This paragraph covers one T cell receptor beta chain sequence. The data derive from a study of T cell changes during pregnancy in multiple sclerosis. The germline V gene has CDR1 MNHNS and CDR2 SASEGT. The CDR3 is 15 residues long. V gave up 5 bases and J gave up 0 bases; unmatched junction bases: 5. The method was immunoSEQ multiplex PCR; TCRdb's version includes in-frame clones alone and lacks a portion of them. The sample contains 60,000 to 75,000 clones, over 75% of which appear only once. The receptor comes from a female donor with multiple sclerosis, enrolled in a pregnancy study. This chain connects TRBV6-1 to TRBJ2-3, with 7 nucleotides matching TRBD1. The sequences come from peripheral blood, collected before pregnancy. CDR3 in amino acids: CASSWTGPSTDTQYF. DNA of the CDR3: TGTGCCAGCAGTTGGACAGGCCCTAGCACAGATACGCAGTATTTT.